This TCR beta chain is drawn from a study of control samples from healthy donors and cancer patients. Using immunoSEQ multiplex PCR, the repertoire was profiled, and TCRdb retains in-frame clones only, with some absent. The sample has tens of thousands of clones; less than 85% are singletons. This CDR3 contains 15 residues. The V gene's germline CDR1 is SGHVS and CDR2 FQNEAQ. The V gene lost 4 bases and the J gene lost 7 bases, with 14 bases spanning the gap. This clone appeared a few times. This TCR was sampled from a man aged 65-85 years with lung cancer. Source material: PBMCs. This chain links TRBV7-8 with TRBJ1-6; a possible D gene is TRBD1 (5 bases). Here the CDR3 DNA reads TGTGCCAGCAGCTCCTCCGGGACGCGGAATTCACCCCTCCACTTT. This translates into CASSSSGTRNSPLHF. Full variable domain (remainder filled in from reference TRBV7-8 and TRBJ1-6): GAGVSQSPRYKVAKRGQDVALRCDPISGHVSLFWYQQALGQGPEFLTYFQNEAQLDKSGLPSDRFFAERPEGSVSTLKIQRTQQEDSAVYLCASSSSGTRNSPLHFGNGTRLTVT.